This T cell receptor beta chain was identified during a study of Graves' ophthalmopathy and Graves' hyperthyroidism (dated 2018 in TCRdb). Describing the broader study: Peripheral blood was collected at initial diagnosis, before any treatment. The study used signatures of the TCR beta repertoire to tell Graves' ophthalmopathy apart from Graves' hyperthyroidism and to predict which patients would progress to ophthalmopathy. In total, 135 blood samples were TCR-sequenced: roughly 45 ophthalmopathy, roughly 77 hyperthyroidism and approximately 17 hyperthyroidism-to-ophthalmopathy patients. To explore V-J signatures that separate ophthalmopathy from hyperthyroidism, a discovery set of around 97 patients was enrolled, consisting of 40 to 45 with ophthalmopathy and approximately 57 with stable hyperthyroidism. For independent validation, a separate cohort was made up of fewer than 20 hyperthyroidism patients plus 17 patients who later progressed from hyperthyroidism to ophthalmopathy. T-cell repertoires of thyroid tissue and blood were compared in more than five hyperthyroidism patients. Following sampling, methimazole starting at 30 mg daily was administered to hyperthyroidism patients, and high-dose intravenous methylprednisolone was administered to ophthalmopathy patients. The approximately 100 discovery patients were randomly divided into training and test sets at a 7:3 ratio.

Results the study describes overall, beyond this receptor: In validation, the model predicted ophthalmopathy progression with 55% to 71% sensitivity and approximately 72% specificity; roughly 12 predicted patients were CT-confirmed with GO in a median of about 6.1 months. In cross-validation, the 13-signature model distinguished ophthalmopathy from stable hyperthyroidism with 87.88% sensitivity and 81% to 82% specificity, while in the test set the corresponding values were about 80% and 75%. Most expanded thyroid clonotypes with frequency above 0.001 were also detected in blood, suggesting blood repertoires may reflect the thyroid immune response. Sample size was not statistically predetermined, and group allocation was not concealed from the investigators.

TCR beta CDR3 regions were amplified from RNA transcripts for repertoire sequencing. The first round was an RT-PCR using HTBI primers with the Qiagen OneStep RT-PCR kit, and this first round was followed by a second-round multiplex PCR, then size selection and purification. Libraries were sequenced paired-end with 100 bp reads on an Illumina HiSeq2000. The paper's data handling went like this. SOAPnuke was used to process the reads, throwing out any read that had adapters, had uncalled bases, had a mean Phred below 15, or lacked an exact constant-primer or identifier match. High-quality paired reads were merged with COPE v1.2.5. Each unique nucleotide sequence was treated as a clonotype, and MiTCR v1.1 was used to align the clonotypes to the IMGT TRB V, D and J references. The analysis was limited to V-J combinations with a frequency above 0.0001, which together covered over 99% of the repertoires. A TCR clonal expansion and chaos score per V-J combination was defined as the ratio of F50 clonal expansion to chaos observed in the TCRdist matrix. Welch's t-statistics and random forest were used to reduce the features to 10 to 15 V-J combinations, which were then used as input to a naive Bayes classifier. Thyroid-blood repertoire similarity was quantified with the Morisita-Horn index. TCRdb took the public reads, trimmed them with fastp at Q25, ran MiXCR for clone calling and kept in-frame beta chains. CDR3 protein sequences are deduplicated, and each keeps its most common genes and DNA. It is TCRdb's table, rather than the study itself, that gives the V and J calls and clone size. This sample has over 500,000 distinct CDR3 sequences in its table, and 22% of those were observed once. Approximately 6.5% of the sample is held by the ten biggest clonotypes.

Hyperthyroidism was defined as stable when no progression to ophthalmopathy occurred within 18 months of follow-up. The hyperthyroidism patients were 18 to 65 years old and newly diagnosed, with a disease duration of less than 2 months. Patients with other autoimmune diseases, uncontrolled infections, pregnancy or lactation were excluded from the study. Clinical symptoms, serum thyroxine, TRAb, thyroid ultrasound and orbital computed tomography were used for diagnosis. Using Ficoll-Paque density gradient centrifugation, PBMCs were isolated from 9 to 10 ml of fresh peripheral blood. Trizol reagent was used to extract the total RNA, and its quality was then checked on an Agilent 2100 Bioanalyzer. From cysteine to phenylalanine, the CDR3 is 14 amino acids long. The only DNA kept is the CDR3, 42 bases in frame from the first base. V is shortened by 5 bases, J by 4 bases, and the region joining them spans 12 bases. Based on the germline V gene, the CDR1 and CDR2 sequences are KGHSH and LQKENI.

This clonotype was seen repeatedly, ten times or more. The antigen this receptor binds is unknown. Nothing much larger sits one base from this clone, and base qualities are not available. The chain is assembled from TRBV18 and TRBJ1-3; the D gene is perhaps TRBD1, from 5 matching bases. Sequenced input: peripheral blood. This TCR came from a woman younger than 30 with stable Graves' hyperthyroidism. Some clones in this sample may be carry-over from other donors' samples. Donor details come from another sample of the same person, matched by shared clones. Here is the DNA: TGTGCCAGCTCAAGCGGGACGGTAGGAAACACCATATATTTT. This is translated as CASSSGTVGNTIYF.